Listed below are T cell receptor beta chains from one sample, sequenced in a study of shared clonotypes between healthy human individuals. TCRdb's table, derived via immunoSEQ multiplex PCR, lists solely in-frame clones and lacks some. The sample consists of some 980,000 clones, 76% of them appearing once. Input material: memory CD4+ T cells sorted from blood. Every receptor here comes from a man aged 18 to 29 in good health. Each CDR3 is given with its conserved first and last residue. The D gene is left open where the match is weak. Part of the rows lack a size; the others show once, few, many or a class for expanded clones.

V gene	D gene	clone size	J gene	CDR3 protein	CDR3 DNA
TRBV27	.	.	TRBJ2-2	CASSLGGRVNGELFF	TGTGCCAGCAGTTTAGGTGGAAGGGTCAACGGGGAGCTGTTTTTT
TRBV10-2	.	.	TRBJ1-4	CASSEYGRPGEKLFF	TGCGCCAGCAGTGAGTATGGCAGGCCTGGCGAAAAACTGTTTTTT
TRBV28	.	.	TRBJ2-1	CASSLALDRLGQFF	TGTGCCAGCAGTTTGGCCCTGGACCGATTAGGGCAGTTCTTC
TRBV18	.	.	TRBJ1-4	CASSQGLGSGEKLFF	TGTGCCAGCTCACAAGGGCTGGGGAGTGGTGAAAAACTGTTTTTT
TRBV5-1	TRBD2	.	TRBJ2-2	CASSSSGGLVSTGELFF	TGCGCCAGCAGCTCCTCCGGGGGACTAGTCTCCACCGGGGAGCTGTTTTTT
TRBV7-7	.	.	TRBJ2-7	CASSLNPDSYEQYF	TGTGCTAGCAGCTTAAACCCTGACTCCTACGAGCAGTACTTC
TRBV11-2	.	.	TRBJ1-6	CASSLEGALPRPLHF	TGTGCCAGCAGCTTAGAGGGCGCACTCCCTAGGCCCCTCCACTTT
TRBV9	.	.	TRBJ2-1	CASSVGRVNEQFF	TGTGCCAGCAGCGTAGGGAGGGTGAATGAGCAGTTCTTC
TRBV10-3	TRBD2	.	TRBJ2-5	CAIRGLDETQYF	TGTGCCATCAGGGGACTAGACGAGACCCAGTACTTC
TRBV4-3	.	.	TRBJ2-1	CASSQEPENEQFF	TGCGCCAGCAGCCAAGAGCCAGAAAATGAGCAGTTCTTC
TRBV30	.	.	TRBJ2-5	CAWSSGREETQYF	TGTGCCTGGAGTTCGGGACGGGAGGAGACCCAGTACTTC
TRBV10-3	.	.	TRBJ2-7	CATASASYEQYF	TGTGCCACTGCTAGCGCGTCCTACGAGCAGTACTTC
TRBV6-5	.	.	TRBJ1-2	CASKTGGTTYGYTF	TGTGCCAGCAAAACGGGGGGCACGACCTATGGCTACACCTTC
TRBV9	.	.	TRBJ2-7	CASSVGPSSYEQYF	TGTGCCAGCAGCGTAGGACCCTCCTCCTACGAGCAGTACTTC
TRBV4-1	.	.	TRBJ1-4	CASSQPRTAHEKLFF	TGCGCCAGCAGCCAACCAAGGACGGCTCATGAAAAACTGTTTTTT
TRBV7-3	TRBD2	.	TRBJ2-3	CASSPLAASTDTQYF	TGTGCCAGCAGCCCCCTAGCGGCTAGCACAGATACGCAGTATTTT
TRBV11-2	.	.	TRBJ2-7	CASSLDRGNEQYF	TGTGCCAGCAGCTTAGATCGAGGGAACGAGCAGTACTTC
TRBV4-3	.	.	TRBJ2-1	CASSQLLGSSYNEQFF	TGCGCCAGCAGCCAACTACTAGGAAGCTCCTACAATGAGCAGTTCTTC
TRBV4-1	TRBD2	.	TRBJ2-7	CASSQDPSGSAREQYF	TGCGCCAGCAGCCAAGATCCTAGCGGGAGCGCACGGGAGCAGTACTTC
TRBV7-9	TRBD1	.	TRBJ2-5	CASSRETGTQETQYF	TGTGCCAGCAGCCGAGAGACAGGGACCCAAGAGACCCAGTACTTC
TRBV30	TRBD1	.	TRBJ1-1	CAWTWGQGGSMNTEAFF	TGTGCCTGGACTTGGGGACAGGGGGGATCCATGAACACTGAAGCTTTCTTT
TRBV19	.	few	TRBJ2-2	CASRFDRELFF	TGTGCCAGTAGATTCGACAGGGAGCTGTTTTTT
TRBV18	TRBD1	.	TRBJ2-2	CASSPRQGNTGELFF	TGTGCCAGCTCACCAAGACAGGGAAACACCGGGGAGCTGTTTTTT
TRBV6-5	.	.	TRBJ1-1	CASKQWINTEAFF	TGTGCCAGCAAGCAGTGGATAAACACTGAAGCTTTCTTT
TRBV18	.	.	TRBJ1-1	CASSPPRTEAFF	TGTGCCAGCTCACCTCCCCGGACTGAAGCTTTCTTT
TRBV30	.	many	TRBJ2-2	CAWNRESLRTGELFF	TGTGCCTGGAACAGAGAAAGCCTAAGGACCGGGGAGCTGTTTTTT
TRBV5-4	.	.	TRBJ2-7	CASSHDSLYEQYF	TGTGCCAGCAGCCATGACAGCCTCTACGAGCAGTACTTC
TRBV10-3	.	once	TRBJ2-2	CAISESVGQLNTGELFF	TGTGCCATCAGTGAGTCGGTTGGACAGTTGAACACCGGGGAGCTGTTTTTT
TRBV11-2	.	few	TRBJ2-1	CASSLVEGLNEQFF	TGTGCCAGCAGCTTAGTGGAGGGATTGAATGAGCAGTTCTTC
TRBV5-4	TRBD2	.	TRBJ2-2	CASRLAGVAGELFF	TGTGCCAGCAGGCTGGCGGGGGTGGCCGGGGAGCTGTTTTTT
TRBV19	TRBD1	.	TRBJ2-6	CASSTRTGSPGANVLTF	TGTGCCAGTAGTACTCGGACAGGGTCCCCCGGGGCCAACGTCCTGACTTTC